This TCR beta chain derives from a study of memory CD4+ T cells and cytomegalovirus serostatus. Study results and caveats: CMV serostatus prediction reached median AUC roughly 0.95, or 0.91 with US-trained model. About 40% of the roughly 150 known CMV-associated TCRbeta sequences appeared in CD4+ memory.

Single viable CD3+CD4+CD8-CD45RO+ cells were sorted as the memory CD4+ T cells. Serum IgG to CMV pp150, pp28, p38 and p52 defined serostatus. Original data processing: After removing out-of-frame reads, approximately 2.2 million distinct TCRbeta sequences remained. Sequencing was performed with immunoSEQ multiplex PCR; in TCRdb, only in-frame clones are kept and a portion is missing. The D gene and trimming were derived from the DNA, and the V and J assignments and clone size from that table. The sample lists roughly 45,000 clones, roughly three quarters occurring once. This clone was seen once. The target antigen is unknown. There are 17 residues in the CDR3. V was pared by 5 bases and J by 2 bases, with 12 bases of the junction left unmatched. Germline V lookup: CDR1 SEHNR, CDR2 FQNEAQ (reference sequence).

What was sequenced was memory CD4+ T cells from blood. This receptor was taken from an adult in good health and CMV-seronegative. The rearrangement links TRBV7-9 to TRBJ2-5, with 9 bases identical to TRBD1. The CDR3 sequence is CASSPAGQGSLQETQYF. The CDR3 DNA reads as TGTGCCAGCAGCCCTGCTGGACAGGGGTCCTTACAAGAGACCCAGTACTTC.